The source of this T cell receptor (beta chain) is a study of T cell repertoires in cytomegalovirus infection. At the level of the study: CMV epitopes in the study were HLA-C-restricted (recently identified) and HLA-B-restricted (well studied). Signatures in public TCR beta sequences pointed to both CMV infection and matching HLA type.

About this clonotype: Its antigen is currently unknown.

Germline V gene data show CDR1 as SNHLY and CDR2 as FYNNEI. V was trimmed by 3 bases and J by 0 bases, leaving 9 bases between them. The CDR3 covers 14 residues. TCRdb reanalysed the reads using MiXCR and keeps one entry per CDR3 protein. The sample lists 800,000 to 950,000 distinct CDR3 sequences; about 30% were seen once. This sequence was found in a human donor in good health (CMV status not recorded). Some clones in this sample may be carry-over from other donors' samples. This chain connects TRBV2 to TRBJ2-7; D is ambiguous. Sample: cultured CD8+ T cells from PBMCs, taken from culture after CMV antigen stimulation. For the CDR3, the DNA is TGTGCCAGCAGTGAGGTTAAAAGCTCCTACGAGCAGTACTTC. It codes for CASSEVKSSYEQYF. The full variable domain, with the rest looked up from reference TRBV2 and TRBJ2-7, is EPEVTQTPSHQVTQMGQEVILRCVPISNHLYFYWYRQILGQKVEFLVSFYNNEISEKSEIFDDQFSVERPDGSNFTLKIRSTKLEDSAMYFCASSEVKSSYEQYFGPGTRLTVT.